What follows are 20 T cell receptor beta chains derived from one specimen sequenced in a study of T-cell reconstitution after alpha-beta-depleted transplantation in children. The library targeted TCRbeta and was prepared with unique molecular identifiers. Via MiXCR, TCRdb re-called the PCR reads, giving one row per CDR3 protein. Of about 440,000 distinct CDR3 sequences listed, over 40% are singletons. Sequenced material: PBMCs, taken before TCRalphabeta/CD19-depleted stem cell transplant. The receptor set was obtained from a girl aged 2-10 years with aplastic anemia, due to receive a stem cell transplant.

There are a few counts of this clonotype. CDR3 sequence: CASSQEEARFYNEQFF. The CDR3 region has the DNA TGTGCCAGCAGCCAAGAGGAGGCGAGGTTCTACAATGAGCAGTTCTTC. The chain has TRBV3-1 and TRBJ2-1; D is possibly TRBD2 (5 bases). V was pared by 0 bases and J by 3 bases, with 12 bases between. Per germline, CDR1 LGHDT and CDR2 YNNKEL (reference sequence). There are 16 residues in the CDR3.

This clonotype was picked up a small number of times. The chain's CDR3 is CASSLVGGGSYEQFF. CDR3 bases: TGCGCCAGCAGCTTGGTCGGGGGAGGGTCCTATGAGCAGTTCTTC. This chain links TRBV5-1 with TRBJ2-1; 7 bases fit TRBD2. Germline CDR1 reads SGHRS; CDR2 reads YFSETQ. The trim removed 0 bases at V and 8 bases at J, leaving 8 bases unmatched. The CDR3 loop spans 15 amino acids.

CDR3: CASSFPLPGGSQYF. CDR3 in DNA: TGTGCCAGCAGTTTCCCCCTCCCCGGAGGGTCCCAGTACTTC. V is TRBV28 and J is TRBJ2-5, with D possibly matching TRBD2 (6 bases). CDR3 length: 14 amino acids. V shed 3 bases and J shed 9 bases, with 17 bases lying between them. Germline V lookup: CDR1 MDHEN, CDR2 SYDVKM.

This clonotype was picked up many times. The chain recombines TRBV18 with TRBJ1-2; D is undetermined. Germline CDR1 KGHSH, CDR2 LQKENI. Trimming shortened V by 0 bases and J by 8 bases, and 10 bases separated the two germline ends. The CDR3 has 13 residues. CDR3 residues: CASSPPTGKGYTF. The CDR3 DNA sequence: TGTGCCAGCTCACCACCGACGGGAAAGGGCTACACCTTC. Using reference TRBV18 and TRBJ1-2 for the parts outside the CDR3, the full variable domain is NAGVMQNPRHLVRRRGQEARLRCSPMKGHSHVYWYRQLPEEGLKFMVYLQKENIIDESGMPKERFSAEFPKEGPSILRIQQVVRGDSAAYFCASSPPTGKGYTFGSGTRLTVV.

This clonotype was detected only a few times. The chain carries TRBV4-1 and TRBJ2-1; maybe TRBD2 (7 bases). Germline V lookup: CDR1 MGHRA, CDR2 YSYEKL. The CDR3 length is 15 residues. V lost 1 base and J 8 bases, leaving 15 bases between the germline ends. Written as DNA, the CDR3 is TGCGCCAGCAGCCAAGTTTTGGGAGGGGGGGATGAGCAGTTCTTC. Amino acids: CASSQVLGGGDEQFF.

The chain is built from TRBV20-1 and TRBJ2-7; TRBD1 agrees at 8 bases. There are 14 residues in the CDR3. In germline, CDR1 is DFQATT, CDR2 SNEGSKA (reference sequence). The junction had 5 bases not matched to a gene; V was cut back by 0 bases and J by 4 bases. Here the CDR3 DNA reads TGCAGTGCTAGAGATGCACAGGGGGTGTACGAGCAGTACTTC. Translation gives CSARDAQGVYEQYF.

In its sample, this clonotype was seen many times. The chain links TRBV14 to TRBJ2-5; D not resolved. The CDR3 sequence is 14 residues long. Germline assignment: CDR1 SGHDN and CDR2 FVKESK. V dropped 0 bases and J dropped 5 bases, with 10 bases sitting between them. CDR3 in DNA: TGTGCCAGCAGCCAAGAGTCTGGTTGGGAGACCCAGTACTTC. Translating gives CASSQESGWETQYF.

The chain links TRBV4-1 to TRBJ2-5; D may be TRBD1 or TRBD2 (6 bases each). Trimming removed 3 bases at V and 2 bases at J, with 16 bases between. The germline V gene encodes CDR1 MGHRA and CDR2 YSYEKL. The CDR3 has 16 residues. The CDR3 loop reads CASSHAGARGQETQYF. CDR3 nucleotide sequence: TGCGCCAGCAGCCACGCAGGGGCGCGGGGTCAAGAGACCCAGTACTTC.

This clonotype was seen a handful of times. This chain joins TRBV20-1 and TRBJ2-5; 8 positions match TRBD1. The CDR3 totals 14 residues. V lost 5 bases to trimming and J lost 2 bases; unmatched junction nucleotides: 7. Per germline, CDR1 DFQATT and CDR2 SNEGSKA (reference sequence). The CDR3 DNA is TGCAGTGCTGGGAAGCGACAGGGGCAAGAGACCCAGTACTTC. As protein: CSAGKRQGQETQYF.

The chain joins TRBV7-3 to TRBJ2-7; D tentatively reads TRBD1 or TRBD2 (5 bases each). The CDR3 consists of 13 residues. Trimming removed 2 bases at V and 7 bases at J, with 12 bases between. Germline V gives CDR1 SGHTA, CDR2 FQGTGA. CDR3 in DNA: TGTGCCAGCAGCTTATCAATTGAGGGGGAGCAGTACTTC. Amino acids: CASSLSIEGEQYF.

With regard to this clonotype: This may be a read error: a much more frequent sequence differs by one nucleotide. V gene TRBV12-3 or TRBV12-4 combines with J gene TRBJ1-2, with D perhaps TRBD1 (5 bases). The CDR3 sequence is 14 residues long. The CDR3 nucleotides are TGTGCCAGCAGTTTGGTCTTAAGGGGCTATGGCGACACCTTC. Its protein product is CASSLVLRGYGDTF.

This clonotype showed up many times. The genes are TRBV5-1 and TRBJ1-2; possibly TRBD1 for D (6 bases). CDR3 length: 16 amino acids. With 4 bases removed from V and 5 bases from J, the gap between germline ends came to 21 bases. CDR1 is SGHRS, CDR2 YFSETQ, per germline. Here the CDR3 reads CASSPTGDLELYGYTF. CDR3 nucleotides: TGCGCCAGCAGCCCGACAGGAGACTTAGAATTATATGGCTACACCTTC. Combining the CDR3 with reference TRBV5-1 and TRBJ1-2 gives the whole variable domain KAGVTQTPRYLIKTRGQQVTLSCSPISGHRSVSWYQQTPGQGLQFLFEYFSETQRNKGNFPGRFSGRQFSNSRSEMNVSTLELGDSALYLCASSPTGDLELYGYTFGSGTRLTVV.

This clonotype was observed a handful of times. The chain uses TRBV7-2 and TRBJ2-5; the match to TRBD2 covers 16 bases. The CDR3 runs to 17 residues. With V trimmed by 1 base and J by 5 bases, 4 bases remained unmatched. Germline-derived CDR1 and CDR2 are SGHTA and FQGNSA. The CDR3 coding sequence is TGTGCCAGCAGCTTAGGGGGACTAGCGGGAGGGGGGGAGACCCAGTACTTC. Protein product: CASSLGGLAGGGETQYF.

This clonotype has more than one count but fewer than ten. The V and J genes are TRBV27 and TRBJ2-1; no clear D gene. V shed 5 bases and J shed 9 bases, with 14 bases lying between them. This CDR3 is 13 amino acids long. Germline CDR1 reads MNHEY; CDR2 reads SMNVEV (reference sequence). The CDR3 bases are TGTGCCAGCAGTCCCCCAAGAGCTGGTGAGCAGTTCTTC. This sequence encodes CASSPPRAGEQFF.

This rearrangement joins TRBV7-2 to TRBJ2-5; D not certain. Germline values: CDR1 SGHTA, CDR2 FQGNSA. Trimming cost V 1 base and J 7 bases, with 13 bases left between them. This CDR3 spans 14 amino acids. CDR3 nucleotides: TGTGCCAGCAGCTTAGGACCTCCACCGGGGACCCAGTACTTC. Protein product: CASSLGPPPGTQYF.

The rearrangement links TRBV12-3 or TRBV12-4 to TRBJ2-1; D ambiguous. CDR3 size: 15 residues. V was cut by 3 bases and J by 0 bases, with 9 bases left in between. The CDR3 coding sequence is TGTGCCAGCAGTTTCATACCTAGCTCCTACAATGAGCAGTTCTTC. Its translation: CASSFIPSSYNEQFF.

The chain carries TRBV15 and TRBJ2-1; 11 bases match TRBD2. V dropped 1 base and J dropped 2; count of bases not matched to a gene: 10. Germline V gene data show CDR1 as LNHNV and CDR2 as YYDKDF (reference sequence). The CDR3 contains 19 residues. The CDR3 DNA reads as TGTGCCACCAGCAGAGGGATGGCTAGCGGGAGGTCCCCCTACAATGAGCAGTTCTTC. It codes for CATSRGMASGRSPYNEQFF.

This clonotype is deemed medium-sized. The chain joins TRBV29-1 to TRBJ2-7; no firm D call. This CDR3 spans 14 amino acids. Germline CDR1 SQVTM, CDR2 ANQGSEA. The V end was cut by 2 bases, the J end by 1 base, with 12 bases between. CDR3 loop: CSVESGARSYEQYF. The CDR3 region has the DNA TGCAGCGTTGAATCGGGCGCCCGTTCCTACGAGCAGTACTTC.

Written as DNA, the CDR3 is TGTGCCAGCAGTGACTTCCGGGACGGCAACACCGGGGAGCTGTTTTTT. Protein product: CASSDFRDGNTGELFF. The rearrangement links TRBV6-4 to TRBJ2-2; D may be TRBD1 or TRBD2 (5 bases each). Germline CDR1 MRHNA, CDR2 SNTAGT. This CDR3 region has 16 residues. The V gene lost 1 base and the J gene lost 2 bases, with 11 bases spanning the gap.

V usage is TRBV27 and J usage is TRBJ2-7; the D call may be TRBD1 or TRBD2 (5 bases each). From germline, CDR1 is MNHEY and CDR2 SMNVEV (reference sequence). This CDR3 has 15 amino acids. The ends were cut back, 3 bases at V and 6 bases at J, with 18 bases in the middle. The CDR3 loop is CASSFHRSRDGEQYF. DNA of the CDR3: TGTGCCAGCAGTTTCCATCGTTCGAGGGACGGCGAGCAGTACTTC.